This T cell receptor (beta chain) was found in a study of blood T cell repertoires in COVID-19. TCRdb keeps only in-frame clones here, not all; method: immunoSEQ multiplex PCR. The sample has roughly 250,000 clones; under 95% are singletons. Recovered Cohort 3 donors showed two negative PCRs, clearance, or symptom resolution. This CDR3 region has 17 residues. Germline V gene sequence: CDR1 KGHDR, CDR2 SFDVKD. V gave up 1 base and J gave up 5 bases; unmatched junction bases: 9. The genes are TRBV24-1 and TRBJ2-1, with 8 bases lining up with TRBD2. The specimen sequenced was PBMCs or T cells enriched from blood (not recorded which). This clonotype originated in a woman aged 18-35 years who had recovered from COVID-19. CDR3 residues: CATSDFVVSGVDNEQFF. Here the CDR3 DNA reads TGTGCCACCAGTGATTTTGTCGTTAGCGGGGTTGACAATGAGCAGTTCTTC.